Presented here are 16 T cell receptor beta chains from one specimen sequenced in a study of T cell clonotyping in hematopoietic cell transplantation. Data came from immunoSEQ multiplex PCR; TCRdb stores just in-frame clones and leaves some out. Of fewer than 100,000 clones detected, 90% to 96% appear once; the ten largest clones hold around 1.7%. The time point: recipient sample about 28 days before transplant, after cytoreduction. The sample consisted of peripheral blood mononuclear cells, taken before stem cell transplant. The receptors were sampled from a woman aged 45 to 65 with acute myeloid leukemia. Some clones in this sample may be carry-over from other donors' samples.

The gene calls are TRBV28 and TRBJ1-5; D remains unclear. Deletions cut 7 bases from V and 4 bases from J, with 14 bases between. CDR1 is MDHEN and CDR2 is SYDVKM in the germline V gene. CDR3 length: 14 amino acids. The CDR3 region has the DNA TGTGCCAGCACCCCTTCTTTGGGAAATCAGCCCCAGCATTTT. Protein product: CASTPSLGNQPQHF.

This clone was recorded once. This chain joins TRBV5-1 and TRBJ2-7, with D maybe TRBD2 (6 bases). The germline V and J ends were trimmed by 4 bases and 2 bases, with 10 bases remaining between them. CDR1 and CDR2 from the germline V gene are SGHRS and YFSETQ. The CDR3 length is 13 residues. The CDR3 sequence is CASSATSTYEQYF. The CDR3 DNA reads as TGCGCCAGCAGCGCTACTAGCACCTACGAGCAGTACTTC.

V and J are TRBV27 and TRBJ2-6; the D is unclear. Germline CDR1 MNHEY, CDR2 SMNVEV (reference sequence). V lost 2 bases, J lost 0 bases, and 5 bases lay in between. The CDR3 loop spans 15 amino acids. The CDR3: CASSLRVSGANVLTF. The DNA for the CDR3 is TGTGCCAGCAGTTTAAGGGTCTCTGGGGCCAACGTCCTGACTTTC. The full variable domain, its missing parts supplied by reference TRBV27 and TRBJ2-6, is EAQVTQNPRYLITVTGKKLTVTCSQNMNHEYMSWYRQDPGLGLRQIYYSMNVEVTDKGDVPEGYKVSRKEKRNFPLILESPSPNQTSLYFCASSLRVSGANVLTFGAGSRLTVL.

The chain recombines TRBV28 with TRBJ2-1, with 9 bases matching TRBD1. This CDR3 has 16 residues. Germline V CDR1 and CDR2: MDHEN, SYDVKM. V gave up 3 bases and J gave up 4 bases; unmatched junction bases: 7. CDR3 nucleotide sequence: TGTGCCAGCAGTTTCTTCCGGGACAGGGTTTACAATGAGCAGTTCTTC. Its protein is CASSFFRDRVYNEQFF.

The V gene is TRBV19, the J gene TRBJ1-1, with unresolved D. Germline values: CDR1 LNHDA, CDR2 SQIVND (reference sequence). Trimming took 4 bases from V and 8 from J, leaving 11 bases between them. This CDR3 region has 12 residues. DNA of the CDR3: TGTGCCAGTAGTAATGGCAAAGACGAAGCTTTCTTT. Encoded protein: CASSNGKDEAFF. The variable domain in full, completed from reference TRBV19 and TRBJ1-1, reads DGGITQSPKYLFRKEGQNVTLSCEQNLNHDAMYWYRQDPGQGLRLIYYSQIVNDFQKGDIAEGYSVSREKKESFPLTVTSAQKNPTAFYLCASSNGKDEAFFGQGTRLTVV.

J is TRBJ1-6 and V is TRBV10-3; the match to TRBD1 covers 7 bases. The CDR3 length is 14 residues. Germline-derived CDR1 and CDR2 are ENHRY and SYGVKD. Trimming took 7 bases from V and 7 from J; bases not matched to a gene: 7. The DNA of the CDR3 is TGTGCCATCAACAGAGAACAGGGGAATTCACCCCTCCACTTT. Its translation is CAINREQGNSPLHF.

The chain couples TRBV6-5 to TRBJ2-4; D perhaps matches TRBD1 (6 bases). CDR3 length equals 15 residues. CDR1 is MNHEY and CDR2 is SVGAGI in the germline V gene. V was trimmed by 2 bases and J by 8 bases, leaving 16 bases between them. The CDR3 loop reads CASSYAGVGAHIQYF. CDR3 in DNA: TGTGCCAGCAGTTACGCCGGGGTGGGGGCGCACATTCAGTACTTC.

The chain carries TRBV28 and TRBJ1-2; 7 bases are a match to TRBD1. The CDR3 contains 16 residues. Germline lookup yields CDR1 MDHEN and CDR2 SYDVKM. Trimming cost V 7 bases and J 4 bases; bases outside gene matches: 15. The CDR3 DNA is TGTGCCAGCACTGATGGACAGGCCAGTAGGAGCTATGGCTACACCTTC. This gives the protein CASTDGQASRSYGYTF.

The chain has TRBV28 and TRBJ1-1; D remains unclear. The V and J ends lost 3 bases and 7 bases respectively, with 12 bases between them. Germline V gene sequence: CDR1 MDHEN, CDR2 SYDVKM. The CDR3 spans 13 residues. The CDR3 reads CASSFQGSSEAFF. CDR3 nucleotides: TGTGCCAGCAGTTTCCAAGGTAGCAGTGAAGCTTTCTTT.

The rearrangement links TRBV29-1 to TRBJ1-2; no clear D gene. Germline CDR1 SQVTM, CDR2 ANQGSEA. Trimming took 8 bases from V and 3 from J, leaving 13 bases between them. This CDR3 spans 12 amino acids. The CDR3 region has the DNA TGCAGCTCATATACGACCGACTATGGCTACACCTTC. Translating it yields CSSYTTDYGYTF. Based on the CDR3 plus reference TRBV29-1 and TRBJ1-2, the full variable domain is SAVISQKPSRDICQRGTSLTIQCQVDSQVTMMFWYRQQPGQSLTLIATANQGSEATYESGFVIDKFPISRPNLTFSTLTVSNMSPEDSSIYLCSSYTTDYGYTFGSGTRLTVV.

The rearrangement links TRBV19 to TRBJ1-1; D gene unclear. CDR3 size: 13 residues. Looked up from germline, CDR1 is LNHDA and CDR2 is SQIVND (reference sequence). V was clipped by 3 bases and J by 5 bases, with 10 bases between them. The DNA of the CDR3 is TGTGCCAGTAGTATGCAACAGTCTACTGAAGCTTTCTTT. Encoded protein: CASSMQQSTEAFF.

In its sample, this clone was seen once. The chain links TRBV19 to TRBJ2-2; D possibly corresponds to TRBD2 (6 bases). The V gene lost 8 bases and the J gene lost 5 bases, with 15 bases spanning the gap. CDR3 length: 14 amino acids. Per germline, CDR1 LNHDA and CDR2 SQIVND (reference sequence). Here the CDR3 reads CASLTGLPTGELFF. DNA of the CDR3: TGTGCCAGTCTTACGGGACTGCCAACCGGGGAGCTGTTTTTT.

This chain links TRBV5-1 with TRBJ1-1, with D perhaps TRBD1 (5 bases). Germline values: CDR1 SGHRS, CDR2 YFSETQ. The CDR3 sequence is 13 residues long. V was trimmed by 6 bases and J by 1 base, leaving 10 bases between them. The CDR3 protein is CASNQGGNTEAFF. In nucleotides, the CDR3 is TGCGCCAGCAATCAGGGAGGGAACACTGAAGCTTTCTTT.

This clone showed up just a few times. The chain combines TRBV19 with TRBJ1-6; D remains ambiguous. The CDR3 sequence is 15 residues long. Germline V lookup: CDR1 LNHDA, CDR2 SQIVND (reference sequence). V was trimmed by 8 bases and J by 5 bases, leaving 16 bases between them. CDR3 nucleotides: TGTGCCAGTCGCCGAGGAGGGAGGGATAATTCACCCCTCCACTTT. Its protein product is CASRRGGRDNSPLHF. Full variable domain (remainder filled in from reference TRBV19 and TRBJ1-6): DGGITQSPKYLFRKEGQNVTLSCEQNLNHDAMYWYRQDPGQGLRLIYYSQIVNDFQKGDIAEGYSVSREKKESFPLTVTSAQKNPTAFYLCASRRGGRDNSPLHFGNGTRLTVT.

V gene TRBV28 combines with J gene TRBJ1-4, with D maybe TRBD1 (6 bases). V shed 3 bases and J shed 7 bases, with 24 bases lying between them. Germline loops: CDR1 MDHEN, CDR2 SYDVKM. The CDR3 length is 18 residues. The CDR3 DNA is TGTGCCAGCAGTTTGATCGGTCAGGGGCAGCAGAATAGTGAAAAACTGTTTTTT. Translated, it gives CASSLIGQGQQNSEKLFF.

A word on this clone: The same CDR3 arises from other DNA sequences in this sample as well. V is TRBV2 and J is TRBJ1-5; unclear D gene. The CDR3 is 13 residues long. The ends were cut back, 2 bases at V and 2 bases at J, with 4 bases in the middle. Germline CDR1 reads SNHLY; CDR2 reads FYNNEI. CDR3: CASSEQGNQPQHF. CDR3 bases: TGTGCCAGCAGTGAACAGGGCAATCAGCCCCAGCATTTT.